Shown below are 4 T cell receptor beta chains from a single sample sequenced in a study of T cell repertoires in cytomegalovirus infection. No cognate antigen is known for these TCRs. MiXCR was run by TCRdb on the reads, yielding one entry per CDR3 protein. The top ten hold about 48% of the sample, which has a few hundred thousand distinct CDR3 sequences, 35% to 50% seen once. Here the sequenced sample was cultured PBMCs, taken from culture after CMV antigen stimulation. These receptors originate from a human donor in good health (CMV status not recorded). Some clones in this sample may be carry-over from other donors' samples.

This clonotype has a handful of counts. J is TRBJ2-3 and V is TRBV7-9, with D hard to call. From germline, CDR1 is SEHNR and CDR2 FQNEAQ (reference sequence). Trimming took off 5 bases at V and 2 bases at J, with 8 bases between the two ends. The length of the CDR3 is 13 residues. CDR3 sequence: CASSPRPTDTQYF. DNA of the CDR3: TGTGCCAGCAGCCCCCGACCCACAGATACGCAGTATTTT. Filled out from reference TRBV7-9 and TRBJ2-3, the complete variable domain reads DTGVSQNPRHKITKRGQNVTFRCDPISEHNRLYWYRQTLGQGPEFLTYFQNEAQLEKSRLLSDRFSAERPKGSFSTLEIQRTEQGDSAMYLCASSPRPTDTQYFGPGTRLTVL.

The gene calls are TRBV20-1 and TRBJ1-5; D possibly corresponds to TRBD1 (5 bases). Germline-derived CDR1 and CDR2 are DFQATT and SNEGSKA (reference sequence). Between the trimmed V and J ends, which lost 3 bases and 9 bases, there was a span of 12 bases. CDR3 length: 12 amino acids. The CDR3 loop is CSASRGGGPQHF. The CDR3 DNA sequence: TGCAGTGCTAGTCGCGGGGGAGGGCCCCAGCATTTT.

The table lists this clonotype with many counts. The J gene is TRBJ2-7, the V gene TRBV7-6; TRBD2 agrees at 8 bases. CDR3 length: 15 amino acids. Germline loops: CDR1 SGHVS, CDR2 FNYEAQ. V dropped 1 base and J dropped 4; count of bases not matched to a gene: 6. The CDR3 spells CASSLGSGNIYEQYF. The CDR3 nucleotides are TGTGCCAGCAGCTTAGGTAGCGGGAACATATACGAGCAGTACTTC.

The J gene is TRBJ1-4, the V gene TRBV5-4, with 8 bases aligning to TRBD1. Germline CDR1 is SGHNT and CDR2 is YYREEE (reference sequence). Trimming at V came to 6 bases and at J to 8 bases, leaving 6 bases not matched to a gene. The CDR3 runs 13 residues. The CDR3 here is CASNLQGGEKLFF. CDR3 sequence (DNA): TGTGCCAGCAACCTACAGGGGGGAGAAAAACTGTTTTTT.